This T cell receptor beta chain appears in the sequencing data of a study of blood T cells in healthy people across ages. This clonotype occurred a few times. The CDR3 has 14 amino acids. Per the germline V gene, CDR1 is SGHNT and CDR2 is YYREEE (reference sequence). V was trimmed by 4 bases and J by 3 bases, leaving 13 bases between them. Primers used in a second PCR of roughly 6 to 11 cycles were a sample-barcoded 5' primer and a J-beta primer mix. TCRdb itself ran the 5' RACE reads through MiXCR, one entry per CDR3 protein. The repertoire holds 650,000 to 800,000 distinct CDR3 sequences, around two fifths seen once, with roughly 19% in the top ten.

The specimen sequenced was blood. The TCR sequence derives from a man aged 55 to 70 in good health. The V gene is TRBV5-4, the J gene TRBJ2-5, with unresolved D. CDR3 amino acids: CASSPVGSKETQYF. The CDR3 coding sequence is TGTGCCAGCAGCCCGGTAGGGTCAAAAGAGACCCAGTACTTC. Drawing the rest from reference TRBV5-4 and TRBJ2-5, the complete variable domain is ETGVTQSPTHLIKTRGQQVTLRCSSQSGHNTVSWYQQALGQGPQFIFQYYREEENGRGNFPPRFSGLQFPNYSSELNVNALELDDSALYLCASSPVGSKETQYFGPGTRLLVL.